This T cell receptor beta chain comes out of a study of shared clonotypes between healthy human individuals. Germline CDR1 is LNHNV and CDR2 is YYDKDF (reference sequence). Trimming stripped 1 base from V and 8 bases from J, with 17 bases between. CDR3 length equals 15 residues. Sequencing used immunoSEQ multiplex PCR; TCRdb keeps in-frame clones, though not all of them. This sample yields fewer than 1.4 million clones, of which about 84% are seen a single time; 0.55% to 0.7% belongs to the top ten. Study outcomes and limitations: It was the non-shared clonotypes that had lower generation probabilities than clonotypes shared by all four donors. Larger estimated richness was generally recorded for naive subsets relative to memory subsets.

Every contributor of samples was a Caucasian grown-up residing in Nashville, Tennessee. Concerning this clone itself: Its antigen is currently unknown.

The receptor was derived from a man aged 18-30 years in good health. Some clones in this sample may be carry-over from other donors' samples. The genes are TRBV15 and TRBJ1-2; D uncertain. Sequencing input: memory CD4+ T cells from PBMCs. The subset here: CD45RA-negative fraction. The CDR3 sequence is CATSRGRSSTGGYTF. CDR3 in DNA: TGTGCCACCAGCAGAGGCAGGAGCTCAACGGGGGGCTACACCTTC.